Each of the 22 T cell receptor beta chains below was sequenced from the same sample in a study of Tregs in tolerant kidney transplant recipients. The assay was immunoSEQ multiplex PCR, and TCRdb's table has in-frame clones only and misses some. This table has roughly 20,000 clones, 65% to 85% appearing once. Recipients received nonmyeloablative bone marrow transplants from related graft donors, with transient mixed chimerism. Sequencing was performed on CD8+ T cells from blood (PBMCs), taken 6 months after the transplant. These receptors came from a human patient who received a combined kidney and bone marrow transplant. Some of the T cells may derive from the graft donor.

V usage is TRBV7-6 and J usage is TRBJ2-7, with TRBD2 matching 9 bases. The CDR3 runs 14 residues. In germline, CDR1 is SGHVS, CDR2 FNYEAQ. Losses at the gene ends were 5 bases for V and 5 bases for J; bases not matched to a gene: 7. The CDR3 DNA is TGTGCCAGCAGCCCGGGACTAGCTTTCCACGAGCAGTACTTC. Translating gives CASSPGLAFHEQYF.

This chain joins TRBV27 and TRBJ2-7; possibly TRBD2 for D (6 bases). Germline CDR1 is MNHEY and CDR2 is SMNVEV (reference sequence). CDR3 length equals 13 residues. V was pared by 10 bases and J by 5 bases, with 18 bases between. CDR3 DNA: TGTGCCACCCGCGGGGTGTTAGCTGACGAGCAGTACTTC. Protein: CATRGVLADEQYF.

CDR3 nucleotide sequence: TGCGCCAGCAGCCCAGGGGTTTACTACGAGCAGTACTTC. Its protein product is CASSPGVYYEQYF. The V and J genes are TRBV4-3 and TRBJ2-7; TRBD1 is a possible D gene (6 bases). Germline CDR1 is LGHNA and CDR2 is YSLEER. This CDR3 is built from 13 residues. The V and J ends lost 4 bases and 3 bases respectively, with 10 bases between them.

J is TRBJ1-2 and V is TRBV1; the table calls TRBD1, which could not be checked here. TRBV1 is annotated as a pseudogene. The CDR3 has 15 residues. The CDR3 region is CTSSRPTGGNYGYTF. The CDR3 DNA reads as TGCACCAGCAGCCGTCCGACAGGGGGCAACTATGGCTACACCTTC.

The rearrangement links TRBV27 to TRBJ2-2, with D perhaps TRBD2 (6 bases). The CDR3 has 16 residues. Looked up from germline, CDR1 is MNHEY and CDR2 is SMNVEV (reference sequence). Deletions cut 2 bases from V and 4 bases from J, with 14 bases between. The CDR3 sequence is CASSLRLDQVTGELFF. In DNA, the CDR3 is TGTGCCAGCAGTTTACGACTAGATCAGGTCACCGGGGAGCTGTTTTTT.

This clone has just a few counts. CDR3 sequence (DNA): TGTGCCAGCAGGGAGGGTAGCAATCAGCCCCAGCATTTT. Amino acids: CASREGSNQPQHF. The chain recombines TRBV6-6 with TRBJ1-5, with D unclear. Per the germline V gene, CDR1 is MNHNY and CDR2 is SVGAGI (reference sequence). The CDR3 contains 13 residues. Trimming removed 6 bases from V and 0 bases from J, with 6 bases in between.

This clone was recorded a few times. The chain has TRBV4-1 and TRBJ2-1; 8 bases agree with TRBD1. The CDR3 has 16 residues. Per the germline V gene, CDR1 is MGHRA and CDR2 is YSYEKL. V lost 1 base, J lost 5 bases, and 7 bases stayed unmatched. DNA of the CDR3: TGCGCCAGCAGCCAAGTAACAGGGGGACTGAACAATGAGCAGTTCTTC. Residues: CASSQVTGGLNNEQFF.

This clone was found once. This CDR3 reads CASSLRAGKATDTQYF. The CDR3 DNA sequence: TGTGCCAGCAGTTTGAGAGCAGGGAAAGCGACAGATACGCAGTATTTT. V and J are TRBV28 and TRBJ2-3; D is perhaps TRBD1 (5 bases). Trimming left V 3 bases short and J 3 bases short, with 16 bases between. The germline CDR1 and CDR2 sequences are MDHEN and SYDVKM. This CDR3 has 16 amino acids.

The chain uses TRBV30 and TRBJ2-7; D unclear. From germline, CDR1 is GTSNPN and CDR2 SVGIG (reference sequence). CDR3 length: 13 amino acids. The V end was cut by 5 bases, the J end by 0 bases, with 11 bases between. CDR3 coding DNA: TGTGCCTGGGCCATTGGGCACTCCTACGAGCAGTACTTC. This translates into CAWAIGHSYEQYF.

This sequence joins TRBV6-6 and TRBJ2-3; 7 nucleotides agree with TRBD2. The trim removed 7 bases at V and 0 bases at J, leaving 7 bases unmatched. Per the germline V gene, CDR1 is MNHNY and CDR2 is SVGAGI (reference sequence). The CDR3 loop spans 15 amino acids. The CDR3 DNA reads TGTGCCAGCACAAACAGCGGGGCAAGCACAGATACGCAGTATTTT. Protein product: CASTNSGASTDTQYF.

V usage is TRBV6-1 and J usage is TRBJ1-4; maybe TRBD1 (6 bases). CDR1 and CDR2 from the germline V gene are MNHNS and SASEGT. This CDR3 contains 15 residues. The germline V and J ends were trimmed by 1 base and 5 bases, with 11 bases remaining between them. The CDR3 spells CASSEGTGTNEKLFF. In DNA form, the CDR3 reads TGTGCCAGCAGTGAAGGAACAGGGACGAATGAAAAACTGTTTTTT.

The V call is TRBV6-5, the J call TRBJ2-7; 7 bases are shared with TRBD1. The V segment lost 6 bases and the J segment 5 bases; nucleotides outside the gene matches: 7. Looked up from germline, CDR1 is MNHEY and CDR2 is SVGAGI. The CDR3 has 13 amino acids. The CDR3 sequence: CASSLTGSNEQYF. The CDR3 coding sequence is TGTGCCAGCAGCCTGACAGGGTCGAACGAGCAGTACTTC.

This rearrangement joins TRBV7-3 to TRBJ2-6; 10 bases line up with TRBD1. Germline V lookup: CDR1 SGHTA, CDR2 FQGTGA. The CDR3 contains 15 residues. J lost 6 bases, V lost 2 bases, and 1 base had no gene match. The CDR3 coding sequence is TGTGCCAGCAGCTTAGGACAGGGGGAGGCCAACGTCCTGACTTTC. It translates to CASSLGQGEANVLTF.

This clone was observed a few times. V is TRBV19 and J is TRBJ2-1; no definite D call. Germline-derived CDR1 and CDR2 are LNHDA and SQIVND (reference sequence). The CDR3 contains 13 residues. V was shortened by 6 bases and J by 3 bases, with 9 bases between the two germline ends. The CDR3 region has the DNA TGTGCCAGTAGCGTCGACTTCTACAATGAGCAGTTCTTC. This codes for CASSVDFYNEQFF. Based on the CDR3 plus reference TRBV19 and TRBJ2-1, the full variable domain is DGGITQSPKYLFRKEGQNVTLSCEQNLNHDAMYWYRQDPGQGLRLIYYSQIVNDFQKGDIAEGYSVSREKKESFPLTVTSAQKNPTAFYLCASSVDFYNEQFFGPGTRLTVL.

V gene TRBV27 combines with J gene TRBJ2-1; 10 nucleotides agree with TRBD2. The CDR3 contains 15 residues. Germline V gene sequence: CDR1 MNHEY, CDR2 SMNVEV (reference sequence). The J segment lost 7 bases and the V segment lost 3 bases, leaving 6 bases of the junction unmatched. The CDR3 here is CASSFSAGGFNEQFF. CDR3 bases: TGTGCCAGCAGTTTCTCAGCGGGGGGGTTTAATGAGCAGTTCTTC.

This rearrangement joins TRBV13 to TRBJ2-7; D gene uncertain. CDR1 is PRHDT and CDR2 is FYEKMQ in the germline V gene (reference sequence). V was trimmed by 4 bases and J by 6 bases, leaving 13 bases between them. This CDR3 comprises 13 residues. In DNA, the CDR3 is TGTGCCAGCAGCTCTGGTAGACCGGGCGAGCAGTACTTC. It specifies CASSSGRPGEQYF.

This chain joins TRBV30 and TRBJ1-3; the D is unclear. Trimming removed 4 bases at V and 0 bases at J, with 10 bases between. The CDR3 runs 14 residues. Germline V gene lookup returns CDR1 GTSNPN and CDR2 SVGIG (reference sequence). The CDR3 nucleotides are TGTGCCTGGACCACGTGGAGCTCTGGAAACACCATATATTTT. Translation gives CAWTTWSSGNTIYF.

This clone has a single count. The chain links TRBV5-1 to TRBJ2-7, with TRBD2 as a possible D gene (6 bases). Germline V gene sequence: CDR1 SGHRS, CDR2 YFSETQ. V lost 4 bases and J lost 4, with 9 bases in between. This CDR3 comprises 12 residues. For the CDR3, the DNA is TGCGCCAGCAGCGCCCGGGGGTACGAGCAGTACTTC. Amino acid sequence: CASSARGYEQYF.

This chain uses TRBV4-1 with TRBJ1-2, with 8 bases identical to TRBD1. Looked up from germline, CDR1 is MGHRA and CDR2 is YSYEKL. This CDR3 has 15 residues. Trimming removed 3 bases from V and 8 bases from J; junction bases left unmatched: 11. The CDR3 loop reads CASSHQLDRVRGYTF. CDR3 nucleotides: TGCGCCAGCAGCCACCAGTTGGACAGGGTTCGGGGCTACACCTTC.

V is TRBV2 and J is TRBJ2-7; tentatively, D is TRBD2 (7 bases). This CDR3 contains 14 residues. Trimming took off 6 bases at V and 2 bases at J, with 14 bases between the two ends. The germline gives CDR1 SNHLY, CDR2 FYNNEI. CDR3 nucleotides: TGTGCCAGCAGGGGGAGGGCAGGGGCCTACGAGCAGTACTTC. Translating it yields CASRGRAGAYEQYF. Drawing the rest from reference TRBV2 and TRBJ2-7, the complete variable domain is EPEVTQTPSHQVTQMGQEVILRCVPISNHLYFYWYRQILGQKVEFLVSFYNNEISEKSEIFDDQFSVERPDGSNFTLKIRSTKLEDSAMYFCASRGRAGAYEQYFGPGTRLTVT.

CDR3 protein: CATGYGGGELFF. The CDR3 bases are TGTGCCACCGGGTACGGAGGCGGGGAGCTGTTTTTT. The gene calls are TRBV27 and TRBJ2-2, with a possible D match to TRBD2 (5 bases). V gave up 10 bases and J gave up 7 bases, with 13 bases separating them. Germline CDR1 is MNHEY and CDR2 is SMNVEV (reference sequence). The CDR3 covers 12 residues.

This clone was seen once. This chain joins TRBV13 and TRBJ1-2, with TRBD1 identical over 7 bases. CDR1 PRHDT and CDR2 FYEKMQ come from the germline V gene (reference sequence). CDR3 size: 14 residues. Trimming cost V 0 bases and J 6 bases; bases outside gene matches: 4. The CDR3 sequence: CASSLGRGHDGYTF. For the CDR3, the DNA is TGTGCCAGCAGCTTAGGTAGGGGGCATGATGGCTACACCTTC.